The 20 T cell receptor beta chains listed next were all sequenced from one sample in a study of pediatric ulcerative colitis. Using immunoSEQ multiplex PCR, the repertoire was profiled, and TCRdb retains in-frame clones only, with some absent. The sample lists about 60,000 clones, around 87% occurring once. The sample consisted of blood. These receptors were obtained from a boy younger than 18 who was a control in a study of pediatric ulcerative colitis.

The gene calls are TRBV6-5 and TRBJ2-2; D gene ambiguous. This CDR3 is built from 15 residues. The germline CDR1 and CDR2 sequences are MNHEY and SVGAGI. Trimming took off 3 bases at V and 0 bases at J, with 8 bases between the two ends. CDR3 nucleotides: TGTGCCAGCAGTTATGTAGGGACGAACACCGGGGAGCTGTTTTTT. Translating it yields CASSYVGTNTGELFF.

This clone was counted once. The chain couples TRBV4-1 to TRBJ2-5, with TRBD2 matching 7 bases. V shed 7 bases and J 4 bases; nucleotides not matched to a gene: 21. The CDR3 has 18 residues. Germline assignment: CDR1 MGHRA and CDR2 YSYEKL. CDR3 bases: TGCGCCAGCACCCGAACCTACAAGCGGGGAGATCTCCCAGAGACCCAGTACTTC. Encoded protein: CASTRTYKRGDLPETQYF.

Only one count was recorded for this clone. The chain recombines TRBV10-3 with TRBJ2-1, with D maybe TRBD2 (5 bases). This CDR3 comprises 16 residues. Germline loops: CDR1 ENHRY, CDR2 SYGVKD. With 6 bases removed from V and 3 bases from J, the gap between germline ends came to 18 bases. CDR3 in amino acids: CAIRAYGLLGYNEQFF. CDR3 nucleotides: TGTGCCATCAGGGCCTACGGGTTACTAGGCTACAATGAGCAGTTCTTC.

This chain connects TRBV7-9 to TRBJ2-5, with 7 bases fitting TRBD1. The CDR3 loop spans 18 amino acids. The germline V gene encodes CDR1 SEHNR and CDR2 FQNEAQ (reference sequence). J gave up 5 bases and V 7 bases, and 22 bases lay outside the gene matches. The CDR3 here is CASKLIMGLEGQSETQYF. In DNA form, the CDR3 reads TGTGCCAGCAAGCTTATAATGGGATTAGAGGGACAGAGCGAGACCCAGTACTTC.

The chain recombines TRBV2 with TRBJ1-5, with unresolved D. Trimming removed 6 bases from V and 0 bases from J, with 9 bases in between. The germline gives CDR1 SNHLY, CDR2 FYNNEI. The CDR3 has 14 residues. The CDR3 DNA reads as TGTGCCAGCAGCTCTTTTCTTAGCAATCAGCCCCAGCATTTT. Translating gives CASSSFLSNQPQHF.

The rearrangement links TRBV29-1 to TRBJ2-7; D not certain. V was shortened by 5 bases and J by 0 bases, with 11 bases between the two germline ends. Germline V gives CDR1 SQVTM, CDR2 ANQGSEA. The CDR3 is made up of 13 amino acids. CDR3 residues: CSVRALGSYEQYF. The CDR3 DNA is TGCAGCGTTCGGGCTTTGGGCTCCTACGAGCAGTACTTC.

The chain carries TRBV6-5 and TRBJ1-3; a possible D gene is TRBD1 (6 bases). Germline values: CDR1 MNHEY, CDR2 SVGAGI. The V end was cut by 6 bases, the J end by 0 bases, with 12 bases between. The CDR3 runs to 15 residues. The CDR3: CASRRGASSGNTIYF. CDR3 sequence (DNA): TGTGCCAGCAGGAGGGGGGCGTCCTCTGGAAACACCATATATTTT.

The count of this clone is one. This chain joins TRBV7-6 and TRBJ2-7, with D tentatively TRBD1 (5 bases). CDR1 and CDR2 (germline): SGHVS, FNYEAQ. The CDR3 is made up of 15 amino acids. V gave up 0 bases and J gave up 4 bases, with 13 bases separating them. CDR3 amino acids: CASSLAAREPYEQYF. The CDR3 bases are TGTGCCAGCAGCTTAGCGGCCAGGGAACCATACGAGCAGTACTTC. The full variable domain, rest sourced from reference TRBV7-6 and TRBJ2-7, is GAGVSQSPRYKVTKRGQDVALRCDPISGHVSLYWYRQALGQGPEFLTYFNYEAQQDKSGLPNDRFSAERPEGSISTLTIQRTEQRDSAMYRCASSLAAREPYEQYFGPGTRLTVT.

This clone was seen only once. The chain combines TRBV7-9 with TRBJ1-3, with D unresolved. V lost 5 bases, J lost 0 bases, and 14 bases lay in between. Germline CDR1 reads SEHNR; CDR2 reads FQNEAQ (reference sequence). The CDR3 sequence is 16 residues long. The CDR3 DNA sequence: TGTGCCAGCAGCCCGTCTCAGTTGGGCTCTGGAAACACCATATATTTT. The encoded protein is CASSPSQLGSGNTIYF.

The rearrangement links TRBV13 to TRBJ2-5; TRBD2 matches 8 bases. CDR3 length: 13 residues. The germline CDR1 and CDR2 sequences are PRHDT and FYEKMQ (reference sequence). The V segment lost 2 bases and the J segment 4 bases; nucleotides outside the gene matches: 0. CDR3 in DNA: TGTGCCAGCAGCTTACTAGCGGGAGAGACCCAGTACTTC. Protein sequence: CASSLLAGETQYF. The whole variable domain, remainder taken from reference TRBV13 and TRBJ2-5, is AAGVIQSPRHLIKEKRETATLKCYPIPRHDTVYWYQQGPGQDPQFLISFYEKMQSDKGSIPDRFSAQQFSDYHSELNMSSLELGDSALYFCASSLLAGETQYFGPGTRLLVL.

This clone was seen just once. This rearrangement joins TRBV23-1 to TRBJ1-1; D possibly corresponds to TRBD1 (5 bases). TRBV23-1 is an ORF; its function is uncertain. The CDR3 has 13 amino acids. V gave up 8 bases and J gave up 4 bases, with 14 bases separating them. The CDR3 loop is CASWQGVITEAFF. CDR3 in DNA: TGCGCCAGCTGGCAGGGTGTTATCACTGAAGCTTTCTTT.

The chain is built from TRBV28 and TRBJ1-5, with D maybe TRBD1 (5 bases). Between the trimmed V and J ends, which lost 5 bases and 0 bases, there was a span of 11 bases. This CDR3 has 15 residues. The germline gives CDR1 MDHEN, CDR2 SYDVKM. CDR3 in DNA: TGTGCCAGCAGTGGGGCTTCCTCTAGCAATCAGCCCCAGCATTTT. Translation: CASSGASSSNQPQHF. Full variable domain (missing parts from reference TRBV28 and TRBJ1-5): DVKVTQSSRYLVKRTGEKVFLECVQDMDHENMFWYRQDPGLGLRLIYFSYDVKMKEKGDIPEGYSVSREKKERFSLILESASTNQTSMYLCASSGASSSNQPQHFGDGTRLSIL.

The V call is TRBV11-1, the J call TRBJ2-7; D gene uncertain. Looked up from germline, CDR1 is SGHAT and CDR2 is FQDESV (reference sequence). This CDR3 spans 16 amino acids. V gave up 5 bases and J gave up 4 bases, with 21 bases separating them. This chain's CDR3 is CASSPIHVEMTYEQYF. In DNA form, the CDR3 reads TGTGCCAGCAGCCCGATTCACGTGGAGATGACATACGAGCAGTACTTC.

The chain combines TRBV28 with TRBJ2-7; D is uncertain. V gave up 5 bases and J gave up 5 bases, with 13 bases separating them. Germline V gives CDR1 MDHEN, CDR2 SYDVKM. The CDR3 extends over 13 amino acids. CDR3 DNA: TGTGCCAGCAGTAGCCTACGTCGTCACGAGCAGTACTTC. Translation: CASSSLRRHEQYF.

The CDR3 loop reads CASSGSENTEAFF. The CDR3 DNA is TGTGCCAGCAGTGGAAGTGAGAACACTGAAGCTTTCTTT. The rearrangement links TRBV6-1 to TRBJ1-1; no clear D. CDR1 is MNHNS, CDR2 SASEGT, per germline. V was trimmed by 4 bases and J by 1 base, leaving 7 bases between them. This CDR3 has 13 amino acids.

The table lists this clone with a few counts. The V call is TRBV19, the J call TRBJ1-2; D perhaps matches TRBD1 (5 bases). The CDR3 has 14 amino acids. Trimming pared 5 bases from V and 4 bases from J, leaving 14 bases between. Germline values: CDR1 LNHDA, CDR2 SQIVND (reference sequence). The CDR3 here is CASSGQRNTYGYTF. In DNA form, the CDR3 reads TGTGCCAGTAGTGGACAAAGGAACACCTATGGCTACACCTTC.

The CDR3 loop reads CASSARGRVGGYTF. CDR3 nucleotides: TGTGCCAGCAGTGCCCGGGGCAGGGTGGGTGGCTACACCTTC. This chain connects TRBV27 to TRBJ1-2; D is perhaps TRBD1 (5 bases). The CDR3 runs 14 residues. Trimming removed 5 bases at V and 7 bases at J, with 17 bases between. Germline CDR1 and CDR2: MNHEY and SMNVEV (reference sequence).

For this clone: Other DNA sequences within the sample encode an identical CDR3. The chain recombines TRBV5-1 with TRBJ1-3; D ambiguous. The CDR3 totals 14 residues. Trimming removed 0 bases at V and 4 bases at J, with 8 bases between. Germline V CDR1 and CDR2: SGHRS, YFSETQ. In DNA form, the CDR3 reads TGCGCCAGCAGCTTGGACAGTTCCGGAAACACCATATATTTT. It yields the protein CASSLDSSGNTIYF.

The chain links TRBV21-1 to TRBJ1-2. TRBV21-1 is a pseudogene. This CDR3 has 18 residues. The DNA for the CDR3 is TGTGCCAGCAGCCCAAGGGTGGGACATAAGGGTCTAGCGCGCGGCTACACCTTC. Translation gives CASSPRVGHKGLARGYTF.

This clone was seen a handful of times. Because the CDR3's place on the DNA is in doubt, the DNA is left out and the CDR3 is given as listed by TCRdb. The J gene is TRBJ1-5, the V gene TRBV30. The germline CDR1 and CDR2 sequences are GTSNPN and SVGIG (reference sequence). The CDR3 is 17 residues long, counting both termini. The CDR3 region is CAWSVPVWSRSPQPQHF.